This TCR beta chain was documented in a study of blood T cell repertoires in COVID-19. Study-level background: Acute and convalescent COVID-19 specimens originated in the United States, Italy and Spain. Sources were T cells, B-cell-depleted T cells, or PBMCs; the material itself was cDNA or gDNA.

V lost 4 bases to trimming and J lost 4 bases, with 10 bases between them. The CDR3 is 13 amino acids. CDR1 and CDR2 (germline): SGHTA, FQGNSA. Authors' data handling: Reference gene primer amplification gave nucleated cell count estimates. Here immunoSEQ multiplex PCR was the method, and the copy in TCRdb shows in-frame clones only, minus some. V, J and clone size derive from that table, while D and trimming were established from the DNA sequence. The sample shows 95,000 to 150,000 clones, over 75% of them seen only once. The chain couples TRBV7-2 to TRBJ1-1; D gene uncertain. The sequenced sample was peripheral blood. The clonotype originates from a man between 60 and 70 years old with active or convalescent COVID-19. The DNA for the CDR3 is TGTGCCAGCAGCTCCCGACGGGGCACTGAAGCTTTCTTT. Amino acids: CASSSRRGTEAFF.